These 28 T cell receptor beta chains were sequenced from one sample in a study of control samples from healthy donors and cancer patients (dated by TCRdb to between 2020 and 2021). Library method: the immunoSEQ multiplex PCR assay. As stored in TCRdb, this immuneACCESS dataset retains in-frame rearrangements with V and J assigned. A fraction of the clones does not appear; measured against another copy, unresolved V genes explain less than half of the discrepancy, and the remainder lacks a known reason. The sample data list some 120,000 clones, and about 89% of these were observed just once. The ten largest clonotypes hold around 7.6% of the sample. Sequenced sample: blood. All receptors come from a woman under 30 in good health.

The chain employs TRBV19 and TRBJ2-3; 7 bases fit TRBD2. CDR3 length: 13 residues. The junction had 4 bases not matched to a gene; V was cut back by 4 bases and J by 6 bases. From germline, CDR1 is LNHDA and CDR2 SQIVND (reference sequence). The CDR3 sequence: CASSRMGGDTQYF. For the CDR3, the DNA is TGTGCCAGTAGTAGAATGGGGGGGGATACGCAGTATTTT.

The J gene is TRBJ1-1, the V gene TRBV19; D is ambiguous. This CDR3 region has 15 residues. In germline, CDR1 is LNHDA, CDR2 SQIVND (reference sequence). V was cut by 6 bases and J by 0 bases, with 14 bases left in between. CDR3 region: CASRYSHGVNTEAFF. CDR3 in DNA: TGTGCCAGTAGGTATTCCCACGGGGTGAACACTGAAGCTTTCTTT.

As DNA, the CDR3 is TGCGCCAGCAGCCAAGATAGGATCGCTAGCTATACGCAGTATTTT. Amino acids: CASSQDRIASYTQYF. V usage is TRBV4-3 and J usage is TRBJ2-3, with a possible D match to TRBD2 (5 bases). CDR1 and CDR2 (germline): LGHNA, YSLEER. The CDR3 is 15 amino acids. The germline V and J ends were trimmed by 0 bases and 7 bases, with 14 bases remaining between them.

This sequence joins TRBV9 and TRBJ1-6, with D possibly matching TRBD1 (5 bases). V lost 0 bases, J lost 6 bases, and 16 bases lay in between. CDR3 length: 17 amino acids. Per germline, CDR1 SGDLS and CDR2 YYNGEE. The CDR3 DNA sequence: TGTGCCAGCAGCGTAGATCCGAGGGGACCTACTAATTCACCCCTCCACTTT. As protein: CASSVDPRGPTNSPLHF.

The V gene is TRBV7-8, the J gene TRBJ1-6; maybe TRBD1 (6 bases). CDR1 is SGHVS, CDR2 FQNEAQ, per germline. The germline V and J ends were trimmed by 1 base and 8 bases, with 15 bases remaining between them. The length of the CDR3 is 16 residues. CDR3 amino acids: CASSLGVSDSYSPLHF. The CDR3 DNA reads TGTGCCAGCAGCTTAGGGGTATCGGACAGTTATTCACCCCTCCACTTT.

The chain uses TRBV28 and TRBJ2-1, with TRBD2 identical over 9 bases. The CDR3 loop spans 16 amino acids. CDR1 is MDHEN and CDR2 is SYDVKM in the germline V gene. The V gene end was trimmed by 5 bases and the J gene end by 8 bases; junction bases not matched to a gene: 13. The CDR3 here is CASSPRGGGAWYEQFF. In DNA, the CDR3 is TGTGCCAGCAGTCCTAGAGGCGGGGGGGCCTGGTATGAGCAGTTCTTC.

The V call is TRBV18, the J call TRBJ2-7, with TRBD1 identical over 8 bases. The CDR3 covers 14 residues. CDR1 and CDR2 from the germline V gene are KGHSH and LQKENI. J gave up 6 bases and V 3 bases, and 7 bases lay outside the gene matches. The CDR3 region is CASSPPDRAGEQYF. DNA for the CDR3: TGTGCCAGCTCACCCCCGGACAGGGCGGGCGAGCAGTACTTC. Full variable domain (remainder filled in from reference TRBV18 and TRBJ2-7): NAGVMQNPRHLVRRRGQEARLRCSPMKGHSHVYWYRQLPEEGLKFMVYLQKENIIDESGMPKERFSAEFPKEGPSILRIQQVVRGDSAAYFCASSPPDRAGEQYFGPGTRLTVT.

The genes are TRBV7-6 and TRBJ1-2; TRBD1 agrees at 10 bases. This CDR3 spans 17 amino acids. V was pared by 5 bases and J by 4 bases, with 13 bases of the junction left unmatched. Germline CDR1 reads SGHVS; CDR2 reads FNYEAQ. CDR3 nucleotides: TGTGCCAGCAGCCTGCGGGACAGGGGCGAAAGTGGCTATGGCTACACCTTC. This codes for CASSLRDRGESGYGYTF.

The V and J genes are TRBV6-5 and TRBJ2-1; D might be TRBD2 (5 bases). The CDR3 runs to 13 residues. V lost 5 bases and J 1 base, leaving 6 bases between the germline ends. Germline V gene data show CDR1 as MNHEY and CDR2 as SVGAGI. CDR3 nucleotides: TGTGCCAGCAGTAGGGAGTCCTACAATGAGCAGTTCTTC. Its translation: CASSRESYNEQFF.

This sequence joins TRBV27 and TRBJ1-6; no reliable D call. The CDR3 covers 12 residues. Trimming took 6 bases from V and 8 from J, leaving 8 bases between them. Germline CDR1 is MNHEY and CDR2 is SMNVEV (reference sequence). The CDR3 DNA follows: TGTGCCAGCAGACAGATCGATTCACCCCTCCACTTT. As protein: CASRQIDSPLHF.

The chain joins TRBV7-8 to TRBJ1-3; 8 bases line up with TRBD1. Germline lookup yields CDR1 SGHVS and CDR2 FQNEAQ. V was pared by 0 bases and J by 14 bases, with 9 bases of the junction left unmatched. The CDR3 has 14 residues. The CDR3 DNA reads as TGTGCCAGCAGCTTAGCAGGGACAGGAGGGCTCTTATATTTT. Residues: CASSLAGTGGLLYF.

The J gene is TRBJ1-2, the V gene TRBV18; possibly TRBD1 for D (5 bases). Germline-derived CDR1 and CDR2 are KGHSH and LQKENI. The CDR3 spans 19 residues. V was trimmed by 3 bases and J by 5 bases, leaving 28 bases between them. CDR3 sequence: CASSPLPRAIPRPEYGYTF. CDR3 nucleotides: TGTGCCAGCTCACCGCTACCCAGGGCGATTCCCCGACCTGAGTATGGCTACACCTTC.

V usage is TRBV6-2 or TRBV6-3 and J usage is TRBJ2-7; TRBD1 aligns across 11 bases. Unmatched junction bases numbered 8, after V lost 6 bases and J lost 4 bases. There are 15 residues in the CDR3. The germline CDR1 and CDR2 sequences are MNHEY and SVGEGT. DNA for the CDR3: TGTGCCAGCAGCCACGGACAGGGGGCTGAATACGAGCAGTACTTC. As protein: CASSHGQGAEYEQYF.

CDR3 nucleotides: TGCAGCGTTGAAGACCCGCACGCAGGTGCTTTCTTT. Protein sequence: CSVEDPHAGAFF. This rearrangement joins TRBV29-1 to TRBJ1-1; no firm D call. The CDR3 spans 12 residues. Germline CDR1 SQVTM, CDR2 ANQGSEA. Trimming stripped 0 bases from V and 11 bases from J, with 13 bases between. Using reference TRBV29-1 and TRBJ1-1 for the parts outside the CDR3, the full variable domain is SAVISQKPSRDICQRGTSLTIQCQVDSQVTMMFWYRQQPGQSLTLIATANQGSEATYESGFVIDKFPISRPNLTFSTLTVSNMSPEDSSIYLCSVEDPHAGAFFGQGTRLTVV.

The V gene is TRBV28, the J gene TRBJ2-6; possibly TRBD1 or TRBD2 for D (6 bases each). Germline V gene sequence: CDR1 MDHEN, CDR2 SYDVKM. Trimming removed 5 bases from V and 0 bases from J, with 23 bases in between. The CDR3 consists of 20 residues. The CDR3 reads CASSPLTDWGAYSGANVLTF. CDR3 DNA: TGTGCCAGCAGTCCCCTCACAGATTGGGGGGCCTACTCTGGGGCCAACGTCCTGACTTTC.

The chain has TRBV12-3 or TRBV12-4 and TRBJ2-1, with D possibly being TRBD1 (6 bases). Trimming removed 3 bases from V and 4 bases from J, with 7 bases in between. This CDR3 region has 13 residues. The CDR3: CASSFGQYNEQFF. As DNA, the CDR3 is TGTGCCAGCAGTTTCGGACAGTACAATGAGCAGTTCTTC.

V usage is TRBV7-9 and J usage is TRBJ2-7; tentatively, D is TRBD2 (6 bases). Germline CDR1 and CDR2: SEHNR and FQNEAQ (reference sequence). The ends were cut back, 5 bases at V and 5 bases at J, with 16 bases in the middle. The CDR3 consists of 14 residues. The CDR3 here is CASSRRRRGNEQYF. The CDR3 DNA sequence: TGTGCCAGCAGCCGAAGGAGGAGGGGAAACGAGCAGTACTTC.

CDR3 bases: TGTGCCAGCTCACCACGGTATAAGGGGGGTTCACCCCTCCACTTT. This sequence encodes CASSPRYKGGSPLHF. The chain is built from TRBV18 and TRBJ1-6; TRBD1 might be the D (6 bases). The CDR3 is 15 amino acids. Germline loops: CDR1 KGHSH, CDR2 LQKENI. V was shortened by 1 base and J by 9 bases, with 13 bases between the two germline ends.

The gene calls are TRBV7-2 and TRBJ2-5; maybe TRBD1 (6 bases). This CDR3 contains 16 residues. The V and J ends lost 2 bases and 5 bases respectively, with 18 bases between them. The V gene's germline CDR1 is SGHTA and CDR2 FQGNSA. CDR3 DNA sequence: TGTGCCAGCAGCTTAAACCCGCCACAGGGTGGGGAGACCCAGTACTTC. This codes for CASSLNPPQGGETQYF.

This chain uses TRBV6-2 or TRBV6-3 with TRBJ1-1, with D unresolved. The germline V and J ends were trimmed by 2 bases and 4 bases, with 5 bases remaining between them. The CDR3 length is 12 residues. Germline CDR1 is MNHEY and CDR2 is SVGEGT. CDR3 loop: CASSYGRTEAFF. In DNA, the CDR3 is TGTGCCAGCAGTTACGGTCGCACTGAAGCTTTCTTT.

The chain combines TRBV24-1 with TRBJ2-5; no reliable D call. V lost 4 bases, J lost 5 bases, and 4 bases lay in between. This CDR3 is 11 amino acids long. Germline loops: CDR1 KGHDR, CDR2 SFDVKD. The CDR3 region has the DNA TGTGCCACCAGTGACCGGGAGACCCAGTACTTC. Protein sequence: CATSDRETQYF.

The V and J genes are TRBV28 and TRBJ1-3; no firm D call. CDR3 length equals 14 residues. Per the germline V gene, CDR1 is MDHEN and CDR2 is SYDVKM. V lost 3 bases and J lost 1, with 7 bases in between. CDR3 in DNA: TGTGCCAGCAGTTTGGCGAGTTCTGGAAACACCATATATTTT. It is translated as CASSLASSGNTIYF.

V is TRBV10-3 and J is TRBJ2-3; 9 positions match TRBD2. Per germline, CDR1 ENHRY and CDR2 SYGVKD. The CDR3 runs to 16 residues. Losses at the gene ends were 2 bases for V and 0 bases for J; bases not matched to a gene: 3. CDR3 bases: TGTGCCATCAGTGAGATCCTAGCGGGGAGCACAGATACGCAGTATTTT. As protein: CAISEILAGSTDTQYF.

V and J are TRBV29-1 and TRBJ2-6; D is uncertain. Trimming took off 4 bases at V and 1 base at J, with 11 bases between the two ends. Germline V gene lookup returns CDR1 SQVTM and CDR2 ANQGSEA. The CDR3 length is 15 residues. The CDR3 region has the DNA TGCAGCGTTGCCCTACGACGGTCTGGGGCCAACGTCCTGACTTTC. Translating it yields CSVALRRSGANVLTF.

This chain links TRBV19 with TRBJ2-3; perhaps TRBD1 as D (5 bases). The germline CDR1 and CDR2 sequences are LNHDA and SQIVND (reference sequence). This CDR3 region has 14 residues. The V end was cut by 6 bases, the J end by 3 bases, with 13 bases between. The CDR3 region is CASRTTATTDTQYF. Written as DNA, the CDR3 is TGTGCCAGTAGAACGACAGCGACAACAGATACGCAGTATTTT.

J is TRBJ1-2 and V is TRBV28, with D possibly being TRBD1 (6 bases). The CDR3 totals 13 residues. Trimming cost V 2 bases and J 6 bases, with 10 bases left between them. CDR1 and CDR2 from the germline V gene are MDHEN and SYDVKM. CDR3 bases: TGTGCCAGCAGTTTAAGGGCAGGGGATGGCTACACCTTC. Its protein product is CASSLRAGDGYTF.

The chain is built from TRBV24-1 and TRBJ2-3; 14 positions agree with TRBD2. The CDR3 length is 15 residues. The germline V gene encodes CDR1 KGHDR and CDR2 SFDVKD. J lost 5 bases, V lost 5 bases, and 2 bases had no gene match. The CDR3 bases are TGTGCCACCAGTGGACTAGCGGGGGGGGGAGATACGCAGTATTTT. Encoded protein: CATSGLAGGGDTQYF.

This chain links TRBV6-1 with TRBJ1-2, with D uncertain. The germline CDR1 and CDR2 sequences are MNHNS and SASEGT. V was pared by 3 bases and J by 4 bases, with 9 bases between. The CDR3 runs to 13 residues. The CDR3 nucleotides read TGTGCCAGCAGTGACGGTGAAGGCTATGGCTACACCTTC. It specifies CASSDGEGYGYTF.